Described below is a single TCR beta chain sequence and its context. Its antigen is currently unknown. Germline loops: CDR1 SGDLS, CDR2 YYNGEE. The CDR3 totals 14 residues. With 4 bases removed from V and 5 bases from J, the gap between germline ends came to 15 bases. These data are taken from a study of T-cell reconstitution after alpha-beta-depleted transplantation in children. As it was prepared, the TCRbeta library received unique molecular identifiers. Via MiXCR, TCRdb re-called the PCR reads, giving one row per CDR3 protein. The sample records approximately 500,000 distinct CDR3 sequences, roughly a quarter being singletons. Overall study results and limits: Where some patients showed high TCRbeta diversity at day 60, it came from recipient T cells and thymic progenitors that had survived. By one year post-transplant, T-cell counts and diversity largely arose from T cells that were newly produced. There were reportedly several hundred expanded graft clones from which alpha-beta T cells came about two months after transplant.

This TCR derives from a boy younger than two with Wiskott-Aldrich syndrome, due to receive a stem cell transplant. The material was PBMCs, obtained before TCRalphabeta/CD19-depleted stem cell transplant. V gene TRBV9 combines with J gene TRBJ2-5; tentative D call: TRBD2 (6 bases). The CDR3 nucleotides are TGTGCCAGCAGCTTCCGCGGGGAATGGGAGACCCAGTACTTC. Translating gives CASSFRGEWETQYF.